These 28 T cell receptor beta chains share one sample of origin, sequenced in a study of spatial heterogeneity in lung cancer. Time point of the sample: blood at routine non-recurrence follow-up after resection. From the 5' RACE reads, TCRdb called clonotypes with MiXCR, one entry per CDR3 protein. Of more than 15,000 distinct CDR3 sequences listed, 9% to 10% are singletons. The specimen comprised PBMCs, sampled at follow-up. These receptors came from a female donor with early-stage non-small cell lung cancer.

In this sample, this clonotype turned up many times. The rearrangement uses TRBV10-3 and TRBJ2-7, with D perhaps being TRBD1 or TRBD2 (5 bases each). The germline V gene has CDR1 ENHRY and CDR2 SYGVKD. CDR3 length: 12 residues. V was cut by 11 bases and J by 1 base, with 12 bases left in between. This CDR3 reads CASSGLSYEQYF. The CDR3 coding sequence is TGTGCCTCTTCGGGGCTTTCCTACGAGCAGTACTTC.

This clonotype was seen many times. This chain connects TRBV7-9 to TRBJ1-5; D not certain. The CDR3 is made up of 13 amino acids. The V and J ends lost 5 bases and 1 base respectively, with 6 bases between them. The germline V gene encodes CDR1 SEHNR and CDR2 FQNEAQ (reference sequence). In DNA form, the CDR3 reads TGTGCCAGCAGCCCGGGCAGCAATCAGCCCCAGCATTTT. This gives the protein CASSPGSNQPQHF. The variable domain in full, with the rest retrieved from reference TRBV7-9 and TRBJ1-5, is DTGVSQNPRHKITKRGQNVTFRCDPISEHNRLYWYRQTLGQGPEFLTYFQNEAQLEKSRLLSDRFSAERPKGSFSTLEIQRTEQGDSAMYLCASSPGSNQPQHFGDGTRLSIL.

This clonotype was recorded at least ten times. Relative to the germline gene, one junction end is altered; a read error may explain this. The chain joins TRBV7-7 to TRBJ2-5, with D hard to call. This CDR3 is 15 amino acids long. Germline V gene data show CDR1 as SSHAT and CDR2 as FNYEAQ (reference sequence). The CDR3 here is CASSLRLAVQETQYF. Here the CDR3 DNA reads TGTGCTAGCAGCTTACGCTTGGCGGTGCAAGAGACCCAGTACTTC.

The chain carries TRBV7-9 and TRBJ2-5, with D uncertain. The V end was cut by 1 base, the J end by 8 bases, with 14 bases between. Germline lookup yields CDR1 SEHNR and CDR2 FQNEAQ (reference sequence). The CDR3 sequence is 14 residues long. The CDR3 DNA reads as TGTGCCAGCAGCTTAGTGGGCCGTGGCCCTACCCAGTACTTC. It specifies CASSLVGRGPTQYF.

This clonotype was seen at least ten times. J is TRBJ1-1 and V is TRBV28, with no clear D. V was pared by 7 bases and J by 1 base, with 13 bases between. Germline V gene sequence: CDR1 MDHEN, CDR2 SYDVKM. This CDR3 has 14 residues. CDR3 protein: CASMKSRANTEAFF. The CDR3 DNA reads as TGTGCCAGCATGAAGTCGAGGGCGAACACTGAAGCTTTCTTT.

This clonotype was recorded many times. The rearrangement links TRBV5-1 to TRBJ1-6, with D uncertain. CDR1 is SGHRS and CDR2 is YFSETQ in the germline V gene. The CDR3 loop spans 15 amino acids. Trimming took 6 bases from V and 5 from J, leaving 15 bases between them. The CDR3 nucleotides read TGCGCCAGCACATCCGGTATAAGGAATAATTCACCCCTCCACTTT. It codes for CASTSGIRNNSPLHF.

This clonotype came up many times. DNA of the CDR3: TGTGCCAGCAGTTTGGTTCGGGCGGGATTCTACGAGCAGTACTTC. Residues: CASSLVRAGFYEQYF. This sequence joins TRBV12-3 or TRBV12-4 and TRBJ2-7; tentatively, D is TRBD2 (6 bases). V gave up 3 bases and J gave up 3 bases, with 15 bases separating them. This CDR3 has 15 amino acids.

This clonotype was recorded many times. The V call is TRBV18, the J call TRBJ2-7, with TRBD1 matching 7 bases. This CDR3 region has 15 residues. J gave up 0 bases and V 6 bases, and 8 bases lay outside the gene matches. CDR1 and CDR2 (germline): KGHSH, LQKENI. CDR3 sequence: CASSPGGLISYEQYF. The CDR3 DNA sequence: TGTGCCAGCTCCCCAGGGGGTCTCATCTCCTACGAGCAGTACTTC.

This chain uses TRBV6-1 with TRBJ1-2; 7 bases fit TRBD1. The length of the CDR3 is 13 residues. Per the germline V gene, CDR1 is MNHNS and CDR2 is SASEGT. With 5 bases clipped from V and 4 bases from J, the junction kept 4 bases outside the gene matches. The CDR3 nucleotides read TGTGCCAGCAGTCCAGGGGGAGGCTATGGCTACACCTTC. It codes for CASSPGGGYGYTF.

This clonotype occurred many times. The rearrangement uses TRBV12-3 or TRBV12-4 and TRBJ2-7, with D perhaps given as TRBD1 or TRBD2 (5 bases each). With 1 base removed from V and 5 bases from J, the gap between germline ends came to 9 bases. This CDR3 comprises 13 residues. CDR3 sequence: CASSLDGGDEQYF. Written as DNA, the CDR3 is TGTGCCAGCAGTTTAGATGGGGGAGACGAGCAGTACTTC.

This clonotype was counted only a few times. The chain uses TRBV5-1 and TRBJ2-1; 10 nucleotides line up with TRBD1. Losses at the gene ends were 1 base for V and 7 bases for J; bases not matched to a gene: 5. Germline CDR1 reads SGHRS; CDR2 reads YFSETQ. The CDR3 extends over 15 amino acids. The chain's CDR3 is CASSLMGQGMNEQFF. Here the CDR3 DNA reads TGCGCCAGCAGCTTGATGGGACAGGGGATGAATGAGCAGTTCTTC.

This clonotype occurred many times. The chain links TRBV6-1 to TRBJ2-1; 7 bases match TRBD1. The length of the CDR3 is 15 residues. V shed 2 bases, J shed 10 bases, and the junction held 11 bases outside the gene matches. Per germline, CDR1 MNHNS and CDR2 SASEGT. DNA for the CDR3: TGTGCCAGCAGTGAACGACAGGGTTCCTCGTGGGAGCAGTTCTTC. It yields the protein CASSERQGSSWEQFF.

This clonotype was recorded at least ten times. The chain has TRBV27 and TRBJ1-2, with 10 bases aligning to TRBD1. The V segment lost 3 bases and the J segment 6 bases; nucleotides outside the gene matches: 16. Germline V gene data show CDR1 as MNHEY and CDR2 as SMNVEV (reference sequence). This CDR3 comprises 18 residues. CDR3 DNA sequence: TGTGCCAGCAGTTTTCTAGGCCCCGGGACAGGGGTCGATGATGGCTACACCTTC. It specifies CASSFLGPGTGVDDGYTF.

This clonotype was observed at least ten times. The chain uses TRBV19 and TRBJ2-1; D is perhaps TRBD2 (5 bases). Between the trimmed V and J ends, which lost 3 bases and 3 bases, there was a span of 12 bases. The CDR3 has 15 residues. Germline CDR1 LNHDA, CDR2 SQIVND (reference sequence). The CDR3: CASSIEGLLYNEQFF. CDR3 coding DNA: TGTGCCAGTAGTATCGAGGGCCTTCTCTACAATGAGCAGTTCTTC.

This clonotype occurred many times. The rearrangement joins TRBV18 to TRBJ2-7; a possible D gene is TRBD2 (6 bases). V was cut by 4 bases and J by 5 bases, with 6 bases left in between. The CDR3 is made up of 11 amino acids. The V gene's germline CDR1 is KGHSH and CDR2 LQKENI. CDR3 sequence (DNA): TGTGCCAGCTCACGGGAGGACGAGCAGTACTTC. This codes for CASSREDEQYF.

The sample holds many counts of this clonotype. The J gene is TRBJ1-6, the V gene TRBV28; unclear D gene. V was pared by 6 bases and J by 10 bases, with 4 bases between. Looked up from germline, CDR1 is MDHEN and CDR2 is SYDVKM. This CDR3 is built from 10 residues. CDR3 protein: CASRRSPLHF. The CDR3 nucleotides read TGTGCCAGCAGAAGATCACCCCTCCACTTT.

Concerning this clonotype: Since a much larger clone is just one base distant, this may be a read error. CDR3 sequence (DNA): TGCGCCAGCGGGACCGGCACAGATATGCAGTATTTT. Its translation is CASGTGTDMQYF. The rearrangement links TRBV10-2 to TRBJ2-3; D could derive from TRBD1 or TRBD2 (5 bases each). Germline V lookup: CDR1 WSHSY, CDR2 SAAADI. The CDR3 runs to 12 residues.

The chain carries TRBV2 and TRBJ1-6; 8 nucleotides match TRBD1. With 10 bases clipped from V and 9 bases from J, the junction kept 8 bases outside the gene matches. The CDR3 length is 13 residues. CDR1 is SNHLY, CDR2 FYNNEI, per germline. In DNA, the CDR3 is TGTGCCACCCGAGACAGGGGCAGTTCACCCCTCCACTTT. Translated: CATRDRGSSPLHF.

This clonotype was detected ten times or more. V and J are TRBV2 and TRBJ2-5, with D hard to call. The germline V and J ends were trimmed by 2 bases and 2 bases, with 0 bases remaining between them. Looked up from germline, CDR1 is SNHLY and CDR2 is FYNNEI. CDR3 size: 11 residues. The CDR3 nucleotides are TGTGCCAGCAGTGAACAAGAGACCCAGTACTTC. This encodes CASSEQETQYF.

This rearrangement joins TRBV29-1 to TRBJ2-7; TRBD2 agrees at 8 bases. The germline V gene encodes CDR1 SQVTM and CDR2 ANQGSEA. The CDR3 length is 14 residues. The trim removed 3 bases at V and 1 base at J, leaving 5 bases unmatched. CDR3 nucleotide sequence: TGCAGCGTTGATTCCACTAGCGGATCCTACGAGCAGTACTTC. Its protein product is CSVDSTSGSYEQYF.

The chain couples TRBV29-1 to TRBJ2-1, with TRBD2 identical over 8 bases. Germline V gene sequence: CDR1 SQVTM, CDR2 ANQGSEA. J was trimmed by 9 bases and V by 4 bases; bases with no gene match: 17. CDR3 length: 16 amino acids. CDR3 DNA sequence: TGCAGCGTTGCATTTACACAAGGAGTTAGCGGGACTGAGCAGTTCTTC. It translates to CSVAFTQGVSGTEQFF.

This clonotype was seen a single time. This may be a read error: a much more frequent sequence differs by one nucleotide. The rearrangement joins TRBV24-1 to TRBJ1-5; 8 nucleotides line up with TRBD1. Germline CDR1 and CDR2: KGHDR and SFDVKD. There are 14 residues in the CDR3. The CDR3 DNA reads TGTGCCACCAGTGGAGCAGGGGGCAATCAGTCCCAGCATTTT. Translating gives CATSGAGGNQSQHF.

This clonotype was found many times. This chain links TRBV7-9 with TRBJ2-6, with unresolved D. Germline CDR1 SEHNR, CDR2 FQNEAQ (reference sequence). The V end was cut by 4 bases, the J end by 0 bases, with 7 bases between. The CDR3 covers 15 residues. The CDR3 sequence: CASSSSDSGANVLTF. In DNA form, the CDR3 reads TGTGCCAGCAGCTCTTCGGACTCTGGGGCCAACGTCCTGACTTTC.

Many counts were recorded for this clonotype. A read error may account for a junction end that differs from germline. This chain links TRBV7-7 with TRBJ2-3, with 8 bases aligning to TRBD2. The germline gives CDR1 SSHAT, CDR2 FNYEAQ (reference sequence). This CDR3 has 15 residues. CDR3 region: CASSPWGSGADTQYF. The CDR3 region has the DNA TGTGCTAGCAGCCCTTGGGGTAGCGGGGCAGATACGCAGTATTTT.

In this sample, this clonotype turned up many times. The V and J genes are TRBV19 and TRBJ2-2; 11 nucleotides line up with TRBD2. Unmatched junction bases numbered 7, after V lost 6 bases and J lost 4 bases. This CDR3 has 16 residues. The germline V gene encodes CDR1 LNHDA and CDR2 SQIVND (reference sequence). The CDR3 here is CASSPASGGPTGELFF. Here the CDR3 DNA reads TGTGCCAGTAGCCCCGCTAGCGGGGGGCCCACCGGGGAGCTGTTTTTT.

At least ten counts were recorded for this clonotype. The chain joins TRBV7-3 to TRBJ2-2, with D uncertain. Germline-derived CDR1 and CDR2 are SGHTA and FQGTGA. The CDR3 totals 13 residues. Between the trimmed V and J ends, which lost 5 bases and 6 bases, there was a span of 10 bases. The CDR3 nucleotides are TGTGCCAGCAGCCCCCGATCCGCCGGGGAGCTGTTTTTT. Amino acids: CASSPRSAGELFF.

This clonotype has a count of ten or more. This rearrangement joins TRBV6-2 or TRBV6-3 to TRBJ1-1; D uncertain. The CDR3 sequence is 13 residues long. Per the germline V gene, CDR1 is MNHEY and CDR2 is SVGEGT. V lost 6 bases and J lost 2, with 10 bases in between. CDR3 nucleotide sequence: TGTGCCAGCAGCCTCCCACTTAACACTGAAGCTTTCTTT. Residues: CASSLPLNTEAFF.

This clonotype was recorded at least ten times. The CDR3 bases are TGCAGTGCTCCGAGACAGCCCTATGGCTACACCTTC. Amino acid sequence: CSAPRQPYGYTF. V is TRBV20-1 and J is TRBJ1-2; D might be TRBD1 (5 bases). Germline values: CDR1 DFQATT, CDR2 SNEGSKA (reference sequence). V was pared by 5 bases and J by 4 bases, with 11 bases between. The CDR3 sequence is 12 residues long.